These 16 T cell receptor beta chains share one sample of origin, sequenced in a study of Graves' ophthalmopathy and Graves' hyperthyroidism. Amplification of the TCR beta CDR3 regions used RNA transcripts (as template). HTBI-primed first-round RT-PCR preceded second-round multiplex PCR. TCRdb processed the multiplex PCR reads anew with MiXCR; each CDR3 protein has one entry. The profile shows 350,000 to 400,000 distinct CDR3 sequences, approximately 20% of them singletons. The sequenced material came from peripheral blood. The receptor source for this set is a woman younger than 35 with Graves' ophthalmopathy.

This clonotype was observed many times. The V call is TRBV7-9, the J call TRBJ2-5; 8 bases match TRBD2. The trim removed 5 bases at V and 5 bases at J, leaving 10 bases unmatched. The germline gives CDR1 SEHNR, CDR2 FQNEAQ (reference sequence). The CDR3 sequence is 15 residues long. For the CDR3, the DNA is TGTGCCAGCAGCCTCGGGGCGGGAGGTACGGAGACCCAGTACTTC. Protein sequence: CASSLGAGGTETQYF. Full variable domain (outside the CDR3, taken from reference TRBV7-9 and TRBJ2-5): DTGVSQNPRHKITKRGQNVTFRCDPISEHNRLYWYRQTLGQGPEFLTYFQNEAQLEKSRLLSDRFSAERPKGSFSTLEIQRTEQGDSAMYLCASSLGAGGTETQYFGPGTRLLVL.

The sample holds many counts of this clonotype. The gene calls are TRBV6-2 or TRBV6-3 and TRBJ2-7; the D is unclear. This CDR3 region has 18 residues. The germline CDR1 and CDR2 sequences are MNHEY and SVGEGT. V shed 0 bases and J shed 3 bases, with 21 bases lying between them. This CDR3 is CASSYSIRRMSKVYEQYF. In DNA, the CDR3 is TGTGCCAGCAGTTACTCCATACGCAGGATGTCAAAAGTCTACGAGCAGTACTTC.

This clonotype was seen ten or more times. V gene TRBV30 combines with J gene TRBJ1-1; D ambiguous. Trimming shortened V by 0 bases and J by 0 bases, and 5 bases separated the two germline ends. There are 13 residues in the CDR3. Germline CDR1 is GTSNPN and CDR2 is SVGIG (reference sequence). The DNA of the CDR3 is TGTGCCTGGAGTGTAAGGGTGAACACTGAAGCTTTCTTT. As protein: CAWSVRVNTEAFF.

This clonotype occurred many times. The chain links TRBV7-9 to TRBJ1-1; unclear D gene. CDR1 is SEHNR and CDR2 is FQNEAQ in the germline V gene (reference sequence). The ends were cut back, 4 bases at V and 6 bases at J, with 15 bases in the middle. The CDR3 loop spans 14 amino acids. The CDR3 DNA sequence: TGTGCCAGCAGCTCGGACTTTCCCGCCTCTGAAGCTTTCTTT. This translates into CASSSDFPASEAFF.

This clonotype appeared many times. The chain is built from TRBV24-1 and TRBJ2-2; 11 nucleotides agree with TRBD1. From germline, CDR1 is KGHDR and CDR2 SFDVKD. CDR3 size: 17 residues. V shed 3 bases and J 5 bases; nucleotides not matched to a gene: 7. The CDR3, as DNA: TGTGCCACCAGTGATGTACCGGGACAGGGGGAGACCGGGGAGCTGTTTTTT. Residues: CATSDVPGQGETGELFF.

V gene TRBV6-1 combines with J gene TRBJ1-5; TRBD1 is a possible D gene (6 bases). The CDR3 sequence is 14 residues long. Between the trimmed V and J ends, which lost 8 bases and 4 bases, there was a span of 15 bases. Germline values: CDR1 MNHNS, CDR2 SASEGT. The CDR3 coding sequence is TGTGCCAGCCTGGGGCAGGGGTGGAATCAGCCCCAGCATTTT. Residues: CASLGQGWNQPQHF.

On this clonotype itself: The junction and the germline gene differ at one end; a read error may be behind it. This chain uses TRBV15 with TRBJ1-6, with D perhaps matching TRBD1 (5 bases). Looked up from germline, CDR1 is LNHNV and CDR2 is YYDKDF (reference sequence). The CDR3 length is 15 residues. The CDR3 DNA sequence: TGTGTCACCAGCAGAGGAGCAGGGCTTGATTCACCCCTCCACTTT. It translates to CVTSRGAGLDSPLHF.

This clonotype was recorded a few times. The chain carries TRBV30 and TRBJ2-2, with TRBD1 matching over 8 bases. After removal of 6 bases from V and 5 bases from J, the junction contained 8 bases not matched to a gene. The CDR3 loop spans 14 amino acids. In germline, CDR1 is GTSNPN, CDR2 SVGIG (reference sequence). CDR3 region: CACPAGGSTGELFF. The CDR3 DNA reads as TGTGCCTGCCCTGCAGGGGGCAGTACCGGGGAGCTGTTTTTT.

This clonotype was counted ten times or more. This chain links TRBV10-1 with TRBJ2-7; weak D call: TRBD1 (6 bases). Germline V gene lookup returns CDR1 WNHNN and CDR2 SYGVQD (reference sequence). This CDR3 is 14 amino acids long. V lost 1 base, J lost 3 bases, and 10 bases lay in between. The CDR3 loop is CASSEYQGSYEQYF. The CDR3 DNA is TGCGCCAGCAGTGAGTATCAGGGGAGCTACGAGCAGTACTTC.

This clonotype showed up many times. The gene calls are TRBV24-1 and TRBJ1-1; the D gene is possibly TRBD1 (5 bases). Germline assignment: CDR1 KGHDR and CDR2 SFDVKD. Trimming removed 2 bases from V and 4 bases from J, with 10 bases in between. This CDR3 has 14 residues. The CDR3 here is CATSDSGYSTEAFF. DNA for the CDR3: TGTGCCACCAGTGATTCAGGGTACTCCACTGAAGCTTTCTTT.

This chain joins TRBV6-5 and TRBJ1-5; 7 bases fit TRBD1. CDR1 and CDR2 from the germline V gene are MNHEY and SVGAGI. CDR3 length: 15 amino acids. Unmatched junction bases numbered 7, after V lost 0 bases and J lost 8 bases. CDR3 in DNA: TGTGCCAGCAGTTACTCGACAGGGCCCAAGGAGCCCCAGCATTTT. This encodes CASSYSTGPKEPQHF.

This clonotype was counted ten times or more. The V and J genes are TRBV6-5 and TRBJ1-2, with D unresolved. The germline CDR1 and CDR2 sequences are MNHEY and SVGAGI. This CDR3 spans 12 amino acids. The V end was cut by 2 bases, the J end by 8 bases, with 9 bases between. As DNA, the CDR3 is TGTGCCAGCAGTTACGGAGAGGGAGGCTACACCTTC. Residues: CASSYGEGGYTF.

This clonotype was recorded at least ten times. V usage is TRBV7-2 and J usage is TRBJ2-5, with TRBD2 matching 12 bases. The CDR3 contains 15 residues. The germline CDR1 and CDR2 sequences are SGHTA and FQGNSA. V lost 5 bases to trimming and J lost 4 bases; unmatched junction nucleotides: 5. Here the CDR3 reads CASSTGLAGRETQYF. DNA of the CDR3: TGTGCCAGCAGCACCGGACTAGCGGGACGAGAGACCCAGTACTTC.

This clonotype was detected many times. The chain is built from TRBV6-1 and TRBJ2-7; 11 positions match TRBD1. Losses at the gene ends were 6 bases for V and 7 bases for J; bases not matched to a gene: 8. The germline CDR1 and CDR2 sequences are MNHNS and SASEGT. This CDR3 region has 14 residues. The CDR3 DNA sequence: TGTGCCAGCAGCCAGGACAGGGGGCGGAGGGAGCAGTACTTC. Translated, it gives CASSQDRGRREQYF.

This clonotype came up many times. The CDR3 reads CASSLHGGRRDRTGELFF. CDR3 DNA: TGTGCCAGCAGCTTACATGGGGGTAGGCGGGACAGAACCGGGGAGCTGTTTTTT. This rearrangement joins TRBV11-2 to TRBJ2-2, with a possible D match to TRBD1 (7 bases). V shed 2 bases and J shed 5 bases, with 21 bases lying between them. The CDR3 totals 18 residues. The germline CDR1 and CDR2 sequences are SGHAT and FQNNGV.

This clonotype has at least ten counts. The chain is built from TRBV9 and TRBJ2-2; D tentatively reads TRBD1 or TRBD2 (5 bases each). The CDR3 contains 17 residues. Trimming took off 4 bases at V and 0 bases at J, with 16 bases between the two ends. Germline-derived CDR1 and CDR2 are SGDLS and YYNGEE. The CDR3 sequence is CASSSRERGSNTGELFF. CDR3 DNA sequence: TGTGCCAGCAGCTCTCGGGAAAGGGGCTCGAACACCGGGGAGCTGTTTTTT.